This T cell receptor beta chain was identified during a study of cytomegalovirus exposure and HLA in healthy donors. The germline V and J ends were trimmed by 4 bases and 2 bases, with 17 bases remaining between them. Looked up from germline, CDR1 is SGDLS and CDR2 is YYNGEE. The CDR3 extends over 16 amino acids. Vbeta (60) and Jbeta (13) primers were used in the PCR. Data came from immunoSEQ multiplex PCR; TCRdb stores just in-frame clones and leaves some out. The sample consists of 130,000 or so clones, about 80% of them appearing once. The receptor comes from a man aged 25-45 years in good health and CMV-seronegative. Sequencing used PBMCs. This chain uses TRBV9 with TRBJ2-3, with D possibly TRBD2 on 6 matching bases. The CDR3 is CASSLVGAGYTDTQYF. CDR3 in DNA: TGTGCCAGCAGCCTAGTTGGGGCGGGATACACAGATACGCAGTATTTT.